This T cell receptor (beta chain) was sequenced in a study of cytomegalovirus exposure and HLA in healthy donors. Study context: A later analysis reported the same platform for the 100 to 150 validation repertoires and the 500 to 750 first-cohort repertoires. Whole-study findings and limits: Researchers counted approximately 160 TCR beta chains as cytomegalovirus-associated. Most TCR sequences showed up rarely, but some public TCRs showed up in many donors.

CDR3 size: 14 residues. Germline V CDR1 and CDR2: ENHRY, SYGVKD. Trimming took 10 bases from V and 0 from J, leaving 16 bases between them. Measured with immunoSEQ multiplex PCR; TCRdb has only the in-frame clones, and not every one. Of some 240,000 clones in the sample, roughly 86% were seen once. Remarks on this clone: Its antigen is unknown.

Sequenced: PBMCs. The receptor was derived from a woman aged 25 to 45 in good health and CMV-seropositive. This sequence joins TRBV10-3 and TRBJ2-7; D ambiguous. DNA for the CDR3: TGTGCCACTCGCTCTGTCGAGAGCTCCTACGAGCAGTACTTC. It specifies CATRSVESSYEQYF.